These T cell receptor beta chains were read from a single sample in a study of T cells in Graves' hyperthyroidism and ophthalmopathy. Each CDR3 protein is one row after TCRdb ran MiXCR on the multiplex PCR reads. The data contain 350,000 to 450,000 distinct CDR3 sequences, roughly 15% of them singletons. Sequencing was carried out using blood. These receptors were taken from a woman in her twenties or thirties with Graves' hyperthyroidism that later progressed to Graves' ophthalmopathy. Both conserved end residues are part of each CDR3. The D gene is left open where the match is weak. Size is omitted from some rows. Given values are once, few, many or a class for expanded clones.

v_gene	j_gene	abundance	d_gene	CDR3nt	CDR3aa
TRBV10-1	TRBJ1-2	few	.	TGCGCCAGCAGTGAGTCAACGGGGGCGTGGAGCGGCTACACCTTC	CASSESTGAWSGYTF
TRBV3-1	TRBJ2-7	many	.	TGTGCCAGCAGCCGACAAGGCTCCTACGAGCAGTACTTC	CASSRQGSYEQYF
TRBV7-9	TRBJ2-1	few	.	TGTGCCAGCAGCTTATTGGTGTTTAGGGGCACTTACAATGAGCAGTTCTTC	CASSLLVFRGTYNEQFF
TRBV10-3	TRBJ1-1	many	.	TGTGCCATCAGTGAGACACCAATGGGTACCACTGAAGCTTTCTTT	CAISETPMGTTEAFF
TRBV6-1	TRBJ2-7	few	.	TGTGCCAGCAGTGAAGGAAGTAGGGTCGAGCAGTACTTC	CASSEGSRVEQYF
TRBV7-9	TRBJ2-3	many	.	TGTGCCAGCAGCTTAGGGACGGACGAGGACACAGATACGCAGTATTTT	CASSLGTDEDTDTQYF
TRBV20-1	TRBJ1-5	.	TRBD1	TGCAGTGCTAAAGGACAGGGGGCCAGTAGTAGCAATCAGCCCCAGCATTTT	CSAKGQGASSSNQPQHF
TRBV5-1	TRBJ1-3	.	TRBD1	TGCGCCAGCAGCTTGGGACAGGGAAGCTCTGGAAACACCATATATTTT	CASSLGQGSSGNTIYF
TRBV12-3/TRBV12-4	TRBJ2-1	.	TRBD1	TGTGCCAGCAGCGGGGTGGGGACAGACGCCAATGAGCAGTTCTTC	CASSGVGTDANEQFF
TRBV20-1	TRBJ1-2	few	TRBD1	TGCAGTGCTAAATGGGACAGGGGGCGGGATGGCTACACCTTC	CSAKWDRGRDGYTF
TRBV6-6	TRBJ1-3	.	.	TGTGCCAGCAGTTACTCGCGAGGGTCTGGAAACACCATATATTTT	CASSYSRGSGNTIYF
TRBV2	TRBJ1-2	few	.	TGTGCCAGCAGCCCGGGCAGTGGGGTTCTGGACACCTTC	CASSPGSGVLDTF
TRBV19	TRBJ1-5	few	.	TGTGCCAGTAGTATGGTCTCCGGTCAGCCCCGGCATTTT	CASSMVSGQPRHF
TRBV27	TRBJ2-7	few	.	TGTGCCAGCATCCGGACAGGACTAGGCTCGAGCTACGAGCAGTACTTC	CASIRTGLGSSYEQYF
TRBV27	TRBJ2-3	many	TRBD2	TGTGCCAGCAGTTCGGGACTAGCGGGGTACACAGATACGCAGTATTTT	CASSSGLAGYTDTQYF
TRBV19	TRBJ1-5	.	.	TGTGCCAGTAGCGCACAGGGCCTGCGGGTTTATAGCAATCAGCCCCAGCATTTT	CASSAQGLRVYSNQPQHF
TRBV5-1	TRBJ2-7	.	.	TGCGCCAGCAGCTTTTCGTACGACACTAGGTTAGTCGGATCTGCCTACGAGCAGTACTTC	CASSFSYDTRLVGSAYEQYF
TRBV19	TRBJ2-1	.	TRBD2	TGTGCCAGTTCCCCGGGACTAGTTTCCTACAATGAGCAGTTCTTC	CASSPGLVSYNEQFF
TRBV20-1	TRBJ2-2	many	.	TGCAGTGGAGAGAATCTCGCGAACACCGGGGAGCTGTTTTTT	CSGENLANTGELFF
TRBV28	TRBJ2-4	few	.	TGTGCCAGCAGTTTTAGAACTAACATTCAGTACTTC	CASSFRTNIQYF
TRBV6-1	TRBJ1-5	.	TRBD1	TGTGCCAGCAGTGAAAAGCTCCCTGACAGGGGGGGCAATCAGCCCCAGCATTTT	CASSEKLPDRGGNQPQHF
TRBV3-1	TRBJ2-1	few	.	TGTGCCAGCAGCCAAGATTCCGAGATCAATGAGCAGTTCTTC	CASSQDSEINEQFF
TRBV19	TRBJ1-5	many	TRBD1	TGTGCCAGTAGTATAGATTACGTTCGGGACAGGGGGTTGAGCAATCAGCCCCAGCATTTT	CASSIDYVRDRGLSNQPQHF
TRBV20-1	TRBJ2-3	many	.	TGCAGTGCTAGAGTTGACGTGTCAGATACGCAGTATTTT	CSARVDVSDTQYF
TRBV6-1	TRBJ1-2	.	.	TGTGCCAGCATGGCCACCTCCAACTATGGCTACACCTTC	CASMATSNYGYTF
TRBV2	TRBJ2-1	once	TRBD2	TGTGCCAGCCTTGGACTAGCGGGATCTTACAATGAGCAGTTCTTC	CASLGLAGSYNEQFF
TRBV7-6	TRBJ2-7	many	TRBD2	TGTGCCAGCAGCTTAGCGTCGGGACTAGCGGGCTACGAGCAGTACTTC	CASSLASGLAGYEQYF
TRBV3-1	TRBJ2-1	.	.	TGTGCCAGCAGCCAAGAAATCCCTAGCTCCTACAATGAGCAGTTCTTC	CASSQEIPSSYNEQFF
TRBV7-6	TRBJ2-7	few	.	TGTGCCAGCAGCTTAAAAACACAGTTCTACGAGCAGTACTTC	CASSLKTQFYEQYF
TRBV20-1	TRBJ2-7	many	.	TGCAGTGCTAGAGCCCTGGACAGCTGGGTTGTCGAGCAGTACTTC	CSARALDSWVVEQYF
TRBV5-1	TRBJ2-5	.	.	TGCGCCAGCAGCTTGATAGTGGGAGAGACCCAGTACTTC	CASSLIVGETQYF
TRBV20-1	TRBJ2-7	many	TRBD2	TGCAGTGCTACGTACGGGGGGATATCCTACGAGCAGTACTTC	CSATYGGISYEQYF
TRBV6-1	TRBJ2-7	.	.	TGTGCCAGCGGAGGGATGGGCGAGCAGTACTTC	CASGGMGEQYF
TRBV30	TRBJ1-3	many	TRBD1	TGTGCCTACTCCGGGACAGGGATTGGAAACACCATATATTTT	CAYSGTGIGNTIYF
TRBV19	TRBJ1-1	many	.	TGTGCCAGTAGTATAGGCCGAGTGAGTGAAGCTTTCTTT	CASSIGRVSEAFF
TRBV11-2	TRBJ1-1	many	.	TGTGCCAGCAGCGCAGGGGTTGGGACTGAAGCTTTCTTT	CASSAGVGTEAFF
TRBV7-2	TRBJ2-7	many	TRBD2	TGTGCCAGCAGCCGGTCGACTAGCTGGGCCTACGAGCAGTACTTC	CASSRSTSWAYEQYF
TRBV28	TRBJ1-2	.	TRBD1	TGTGCCAGCAGTTCGTGGGGGACAGGGGGCTCCTATGGCTACACCTTC	CASSSWGTGGSYGYTF
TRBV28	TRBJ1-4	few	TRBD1	TGTGCCAGCAGTTCCAGTAGGACAGGGGGGTCGTATGGTAATGAAAAACTGTTTTTT	CASSSSRTGGSYGNEKLFF
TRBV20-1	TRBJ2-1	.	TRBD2	TGCAGTGCTACAGAGCGGGAGAGCTCCTACAATGAGCAGTGCTTC	CSATERESSYNEQCF
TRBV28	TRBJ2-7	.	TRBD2	TGTGCCAGCAGTGATCTGACTAGCGGGAGGCCCTACGAGCAGTACTTC	CASSDLTSGRPYEQYF
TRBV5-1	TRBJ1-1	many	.	TGCGCCAGCAGCATAGACACTGAAGCTTTCTTT	CASSIDTEAFF
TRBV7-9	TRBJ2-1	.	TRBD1	TGTGCCAGCAGCCAGATGGACAGGGGTGACTACAATGAGCAGTTCTTC	CASSQMDRGDYNEQFF
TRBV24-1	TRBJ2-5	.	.	TGTGCCACCAGTGACTCAGGGCCCCAAGAGACCCAGTACTTC	CATSDSGPQETQYF
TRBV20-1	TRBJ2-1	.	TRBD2	TGCAGTGCTAGACGATTGCCAAGACTAGCGGGAGGCCTTTCCTCCTACAATGAGCAGTTCTTC	CSARRLPRLAGGLSSYNEQFF